Each of the 4 T cell receptor beta chains below was sequenced from the same sample in a study of cytomegalovirus exposure and HLA in healthy donors. The primer mix had 60 Vbeta and 13 Jbeta primers. The method was immunoSEQ multiplex PCR; TCRdb's version includes in-frame clones alone and lacks a portion of them. This table holds about 150,000 clones, roughly 83% found once. Sequenced sample: PBMCs. These receptors were collected from a man aged 40-49 years in good health and CMV-seronegative.

The chain couples TRBV7-2 to TRBJ2-7, with 14 bases aligning to TRBD2. The V gene's germline CDR1 is SGHTA and CDR2 FQGNSA. V shed 6 bases, J shed 4 bases, and the junction held 5 bases outside the gene matches. The CDR3 loop spans 15 amino acids. The CDR3 sequence is CASRTGTSGSYEQYF. Here the CDR3 DNA reads TGTGCCAGCAGGACAGGGACTAGCGGGAGTTACGAGCAGTACTTC. Full variable domain (remainder filled in from reference TRBV7-2 and TRBJ2-7): GAGVSQSPSNKVTEKGKDVELRCDPISGHTALYWYRQSLGQGLEFLIYFQGNSAPDKSGLPSDRFSAERTGGSVSTLTIQRTQQEDSAVYLCASRTGTSGSYEQYFGPGTRLTVT.

This clone was observed a few times. The genes are TRBV9 and TRBJ2-1; 8 positions match TRBD2. Germline CDR1 SGDLS, CDR2 YYNGEE. V gave up 0 bases and J gave up 5 bases; unmatched junction bases: 4. The CDR3 loop spans 15 amino acids. CDR3 protein: CASSVETSGHNEQFF. CDR3 DNA sequence: TGTGCCAGCAGCGTAGAAACTAGCGGCCACAATGAGCAGTTCTTC.

The gene calls are TRBV2 and TRBJ2-7, with a weak D call TRBD1 (6 bases). CDR3 size: 12 residues. The germline V gene has CDR1 SNHLY and CDR2 FYNNEI. Trimming stripped 8 bases from V and 4 bases from J, with 12 bases between. CDR3 loop: CASQLQGYEQYF. Written as DNA, the CDR3 is TGTGCCAGCCAGCTACAGGGTTACGAGCAGTACTTC.

The V gene is TRBV11-2, the J gene TRBJ1-1; TRBD1 might be the D (5 bases). The V end lost 2 bases, the J end lost 7 bases, and 11 bases lay between the germline ends. Germline V CDR1 and CDR2: SGHAT, FQNNGV. CDR3 length equals 13 residues. CDR3 bases: TGTGCCAGCAGCTTACAGGGTAGGGGTGAAGCTTTCTTT. Protein product: CASSLQGRGEAFF.